This TCR beta chain emerged from a study of a mutant IDH1 vaccine in newly diagnosed glioma. Study as a whole: Onset of vaccination occurred 4-6 weeks following radiotherapy alone, or with temozolomide cycles. Previous care, which was radiotherapy, temozolomide, or both, most often involved both. Males made up roughly 60% and females about 38% of treated patients, whose mean age was approximately 41 years.

Assay used: immunoSEQ multiplex PCR; TCRdb lists only in-frame clones, some missing. The sample consists of around 70,000 clones, 85% to 90% of them appearing once. The CDR3 extends over 13 amino acids. Trimming removed 0 bases at V and 4 bases at J, with 7 bases between. Germline-derived CDR1 and CDR2 are MGHRA and YSYEKL. Comments on this clone: Its antigen is still unknown.

Time point: week 35, safety follow-up. Each vaccine dose was 300 ug of mutant IDH1 20-mer peptide, with topical imiquimod. The study gave patients eight vaccinations in weeks 1, 3, 5, 7, 11, 15, 19, 23. The sequenced sample was PBMCs, obtained from a glioma patient whose treatment included an IDH1 peptide vaccine. The chain carries TRBV4-1 and TRBJ2-7, with TRBD1 as a possible D gene (5 bases). The sequence came from a young man with glioma. CDR3 amino acids: CASSQDQGYEQYF. CDR3 coding DNA: TGCGCCAGCAGCCAAGATCAGGGTTACGAGCAGTACTTC.